Described below is a single TCR beta chain sequence and its context. The record originates from a study of CD8+ T cells in alopecia areata. Following RNA extraction, reverse transcription yielded cDNA that acted as the sequencing template. Libraries were prepared by immunoSEQ multiplex PCR; TCRdb keeps only in-frame clonotypes and omits some of them. The table shows fewer than 200,000 clones, with roughly 61% occurring only once. Noted treatment: oral pan-JAK inhibitor, 5-10 mg twice daily. The material was CD8+ T cells sorted from blood, obtained at week 24, from a patient treated with tofacitinib. The clonotype was recovered from a human donor with alopecia areata.

DNA of the CDR3: TGTGCCTGGAGTAGTACCACTTTATATGGCTACACCTTC. The encoded protein is CAWSSTTLYGYTF. The chain links TRBV30 to TRBJ1-2; D not certain. Germline loops: CDR1 GTSNPN, CDR2 SVGIG (reference sequence). V lost 2 bases and J 5 bases, leaving 12 bases between the germline ends. CDR3 size: 13 residues.